The present TCR beta chain was sequenced within a study of T cells after yellow fever vaccination. This clonotype came up once. Mismatch with germline at one junction end may stem from a read error. The CDR3 sequence is 12 residues long. In germline, CDR1 is SGHTA, CDR2 FQGNSA. TCRdb reanalysed the 5' RACE reads using MiXCR and keeps one entry per CDR3 protein. The sample gives hundreds of thousands of distinct CDR3 sequences, 12% of which show up once; under 15% is in the top ten. This rearrangement joins TRBV7-2 to TRBJ2-2; 9 bases map to TRBD2. The TCR was taken from a man under 40 who received the YFV17D yellow fever vaccine. The source was PBMCs, collected on the day of the yellow fever booster vaccination. CDR3 in amino acids: CLAGWNTGELFF. CDR3 bases: TGCCTAGCGGGGTGGAACACCGGGGAGCTGTTTTTT.